This T cell receptor beta chain was sequenced for a study of T cell responses to AZD1222 COVID-19 vaccine. Overall study findings and caveats: Among vaccine-associated CD4 TCRs, coverage spanned spike, with dominance at 160-218 and 743-854.

On this clone itself: What it recognizes is unknown.

The CDR3 covers 13 residues. Germline V CDR1 and CDR2: SGHTA, FQGTGA. The V gene lost 2 bases and the J gene lost 3 bases, with 8 bases spanning the gap. Sequencing was performed with immunoSEQ multiplex PCR; in TCRdb, only in-frame clones are kept and a portion is missing. Of some 120,000 clones listed, less than 90% are singletons. This chain links TRBV7-3 with TRBJ2-7, with a tentative D call TRBD1 (6 bases). This specimen consisted of peripheral blood, obtained on day 0 of AZD1222 vaccination. The TCR comes from an adult in good health. The CDR3 nucleotides read TGTGCCAGCAGCTTATTAGGGGGCTACGAGCAGTACTTC. Its protein product is CASSLLGGYEQYF. Looking up the rest from reference TRBV7-3 and TRBJ2-7 gives the full variable domain: GAGVSQTPSNKVTEKGKYVELRCDPISGHTALYWYRQSLGQGPEFLIYFQGTGAADDSGLPNDRFFAVRPEGSVSTLKIQRTERGDSAVYLCASSLLGGYEQYFGPGTRLTVT.